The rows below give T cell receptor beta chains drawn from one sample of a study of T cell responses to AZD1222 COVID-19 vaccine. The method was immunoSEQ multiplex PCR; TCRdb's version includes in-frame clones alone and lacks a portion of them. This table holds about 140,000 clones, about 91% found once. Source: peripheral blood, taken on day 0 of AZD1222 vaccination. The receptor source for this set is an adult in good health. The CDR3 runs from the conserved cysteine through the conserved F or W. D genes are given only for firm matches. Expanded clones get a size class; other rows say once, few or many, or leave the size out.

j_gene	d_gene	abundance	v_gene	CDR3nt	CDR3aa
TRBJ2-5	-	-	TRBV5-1	TGCGCCAGCAGCGCAGACCCGGGAAACCAAGAGACCCAGTACTTC	CASSADPGNQETQYF
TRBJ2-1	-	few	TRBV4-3	TGCGCCAGCAGCCAAGACGCCGACATAGCCGGTGAGCAGTTCTTC	CASSQDADIAGEQFF
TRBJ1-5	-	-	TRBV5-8	TGTGCCAGCAGCTTGTTGGGCCAGGGAGTCCAGCCCCAGCATTTT	CASSLLGQGVQPQHF
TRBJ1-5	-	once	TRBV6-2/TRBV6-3	TGTGCCAGCAGTTTTGGGGGAGGTCAGCCCCAGCATTTT	CASSFGGGQPQHF
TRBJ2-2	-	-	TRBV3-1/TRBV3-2	TGTGCCAGCAGCCAAGGGGTAGCGGCCGGGGAGCTGTTTTTT	CASSQGVAAGELFF
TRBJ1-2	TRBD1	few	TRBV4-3	TGCGCCAGCAGCCAAGCCTCCCAGGGGGCCTATGGCTACACCTTC	CASSQASQGAYGYTF
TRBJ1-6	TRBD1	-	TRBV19	TGTGCCAGCCGGGGGGACAGGGCTTCACCCCTCCACTTT	CASRGDRASPLHF
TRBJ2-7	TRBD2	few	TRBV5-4	TGTGCCAGCAGCCCGACTCTAGCGGGAGGACGGTACGAGCAGTACTTC	CASSPTLAGGRYEQYF
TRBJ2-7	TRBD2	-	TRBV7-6	TGTGCCAGCAGCTTAGAGGGACTAGGTGACGACGAGCAGTACTTC	CASSLEGLGDDEQYF
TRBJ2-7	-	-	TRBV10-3	TGTGCCATCAGTGGGGCGCCCTACGAGCAGTACTTC	CAISGAPYEQYF